This paragraph reports one T cell receptor (beta chain). These data belong to a study of blood T cell repertoires in COVID-19. The wider study: From the United States, Italy and Spain came samples of acute and convalescent COVID-19. T cells, B-cell-depleted T cells, or PBMCs provided the cDNA or gDNA that served as material.

The germline V gene has CDR1 KGHDR and CDR2 SFDVKD. V was clipped by 4 bases and J by 5 bases; unmatched bases: 9. CDR3 length: 16 residues. Under the authors' procedure: Reference gene primer amplification yielded estimated nucleated cell counts. Data came from immunoSEQ multiplex PCR; TCRdb stores just in-frame clones and leaves some out. That table furnishes V, J and clone size, whereas the DNA furnished D and trimming. The sample lists about 300,000 clones, around 90% occurring once. The TCR sequence derives from a man aged 18 to 30 with active or convalescent COVID-19. The sample comprised peripheral blood. The chain carries TRBV24-1 and TRBJ2-3; TRBD2 aligns across 9 bases. CDR3 nucleotide sequence: TGTGCCACCAGTGACGCCGCTAGCGGGACCGGAGATACGCAGTATTTT. Residues: CATSDAASGTGDTQYF.